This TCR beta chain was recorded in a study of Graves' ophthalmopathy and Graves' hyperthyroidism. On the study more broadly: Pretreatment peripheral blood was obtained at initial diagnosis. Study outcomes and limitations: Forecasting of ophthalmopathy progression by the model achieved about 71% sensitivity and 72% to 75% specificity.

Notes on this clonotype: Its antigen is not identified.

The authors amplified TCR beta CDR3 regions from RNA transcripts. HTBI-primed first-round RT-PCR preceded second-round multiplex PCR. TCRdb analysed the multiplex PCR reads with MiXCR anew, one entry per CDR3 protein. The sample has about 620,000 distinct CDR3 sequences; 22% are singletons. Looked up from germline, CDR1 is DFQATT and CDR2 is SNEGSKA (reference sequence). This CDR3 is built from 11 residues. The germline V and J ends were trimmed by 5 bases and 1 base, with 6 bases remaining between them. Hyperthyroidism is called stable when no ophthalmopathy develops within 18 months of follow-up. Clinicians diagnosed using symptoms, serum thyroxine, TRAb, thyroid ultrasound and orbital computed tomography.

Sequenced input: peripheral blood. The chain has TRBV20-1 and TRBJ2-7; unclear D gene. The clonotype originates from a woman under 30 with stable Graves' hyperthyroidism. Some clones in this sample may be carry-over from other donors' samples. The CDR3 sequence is CSAPLSYEQYF. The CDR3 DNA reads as TGCAGTGCTCCCCTATCCTACGAGCAGTACTTC.